One and the same sample provided the 7 T cell receptor beta chains below, sequenced in a study of CXCR3-negative and CXCR3-positive naive CD8 T cells. Study results and caveats: Higher TRB CDR3 hydrophobicity marked CXCR3-positive naive cells relative to CXCR3-negative naive cells.

Preparation of TRB cDNA libraries relied on 5' RACE carrying UMI labels. TCRdb reanalyzed the 5' RACE reads, giving one entry per CDR3 protein sequence and no DNA. Across several thousand distinct CDR3 sequences, the top ten clones capture under 2% of the sample. No cognate antigen is known for these TCRs. Sequencing used naive CXCR3+ CD8+ T cells from blood. Indicated subset: CD45RO-CCR7+CD27+CD95- naive CD8+ T cells expressing CXCR3 (TNR3+). These receptors came from a human donor in good health. Some clones in this sample may be carry-over from other donors' samples.

The chain recombines TRBV4-2 with TRBJ1-3. Germline CDR1 LGHNA, CDR2 YNFKEQ. The CDR3 runs 15 residues. CDR3 region: CASSQDLGHGNTIYF.

This clonotype ranks as medium-sized in terms of frequency. The rearrangement uses TRBV29-1 and TRBJ2-7; TCRdb names TRBD1, which stays unverified in the absence of DNA. The CDR3 has 14 amino acids. Germline CDR1 reads SQVTM; CDR2 reads ANQGSEA. The CDR3: CSVEGKTGVNEQYF.

V gene TRBV5-1 combines with J gene TRBJ1-2; as DNA is missing, the TRBD1 call by TCRdb cannot be tested. This CDR3 has 17 residues. CDR1 and CDR2 from the germline V gene are SGHRS and YFSETQ. CDR3 region: CASSLGRGTTAPYGYTF.

In terms of frequency, this clonotype is medium-sized (0.01 to 0.1%). CDR3 sequence reads: CASRPGTGVRTDTQYF. The chain employs TRBV6-4 and TRBJ2-3; the D gene TCRdb calls, TRBD1, cannot be checked with no DNA. The CDR3 is made up of 16 amino acids. CDR1 and CDR2 from the germline V gene are MRHNA and SNTAGT.

The chain has TRBV6-5 and TRBJ2-3; no DNA is available, so the TRBD1 call from TCRdb remains unchecked. Germline CDR1 reads MNHEY; CDR2 reads SVGAGI. The CDR3 has 18 amino acids. The CDR3 region is CASSYSPTGTGLTDTQYF.

The genes are TRBV11-2 and TRBJ2-1; the TCRdb D gene call, TRBD2, has no DNA to confirm it. The CDR3 loop spans 15 amino acids. Germline V gives CDR1 SGHAT, CDR2 FQNNGV. The CDR3 sequence: CASSERAPPYNEQFF.

The V gene is TRBV5-6, the J gene TRBJ1-2; TCRdb calls TRBD1, which cannot be checked without DNA. This CDR3 is built from 17 residues. Germline CDR1 is SGHDT and CDR2 is YYEEEE. CDR3 in amino acids: CASSPATGREDHYGYTF. The variable domain in full, completed from reference TRBV5-6 and TRBJ1-2, reads DAGVTQSPTHLIKTRGQQVTLRCSPKSGHDTVSWYQQALGQGPQFIFQYYEEEERQRGNFPDRFSGHQFPNYSSELNVNALLLGDSALYLCASSPATGREDHYGYTFGSGTRLTVV.